This paragraph covers one TCR beta chain sequence. This record belongs to a study of blood T cell repertoires in COVID-19. Across the whole study: Italy, Spain and the United States were the sources of the convalescent and acute COVID-19 samples. The analysed material was cDNA or gDNA that came from T cells, B-cell-depleted T cells, or PBMCs.

Trimming took 0 bases from V and 4 from J; bases not matched to a gene: 14. There are 19 residues in the CDR3. CDR1 is SGHRS, CDR2 YFSETQ, per germline. Original processing notes: Estimation of nucleated cell counts was performed using reference gene primer amplification. Libraries were prepared by immunoSEQ multiplex PCR; TCRdb keeps only in-frame clonotypes and omits some of them. V, J and clone size are taken as reported in that table, and D and trimming were inferred from the DNA itself. The sample holds about 75,000 clones; around 72% are singletons and the top ten take approximately 2.4%. The sequencing sample was made of peripheral blood. The chain is built from TRBV5-1 and TRBJ1-2; TRBD1 matches at 11 bases. The sequence came from a human donor with acute or convalescent COVID-19. The donor label of this sample is uncertain. CDR3 in amino acids: CASSLAGSIGTGGFYGYTF. CDR3 sequence (DNA): TGCGCCAGCAGCTTGGCAGGTTCGATCGGGACAGGGGGATTCTATGGCTACACCTTC.